One T cell receptor (beta chain) is described in this entry. Germline CDR1 is SQVTM and CDR2 is ANQGSEA. CDR3 length: 14 amino acids. Trimming removed 4 bases from V and 5 bases from J, with 14 bases in between. With 60 Vbeta and 13 Jbeta primers, the PCR was carried out. Clones were read by immunoSEQ multiplex PCR, and TCRdb kept only the in-frame ones, dropping some. The table records about 150,000 clones, over 70% of them present only once. The data were obtained in a study of cytomegalovirus exposure and HLA in healthy donors. The TCR was taken from a woman aged 40-49 years in good health and CMV-seronegative. The gene calls are TRBV29-1 and TRBJ2-2; D is unresolved. Material: PBMCs. CDR3 DNA: TGCAGCGTTGGGCGGAAGGATGGAACCGGGGAGCTGTTTTTT. Protein: CSVGRKDGTGELFF.